Following are 22 T cell receptor beta chains from one sample sequenced in a study of human T cells and chemical hapten exposure. The time point here: patch test 2, 6 weeks after DPC sensitization. The treatment: therapeutic diphenylcyclopropenone sensitization with weekly scalp DPC. TCRdb independently ran MiXCR on the RACE reads; one entry per CDR3 protein. The sample has over 130,000 distinct CDR3 sequences, roughly 10% seen once. The sample here was whole blood, taken in connection with sensitization to the hapten diphenylcyclopropenone (DPC). The receptors derive from a woman between 45 and 65 years old with alopecia areata. Some clones in this sample may be carry-over from other donors' samples.

CDR3 region: CASSLVLVNEQFF. The CDR3 DNA follows: TGTGCCAGCAGCTTGGTTCTGGTCAATGAGCAGTTCTTC. The chain carries TRBV11-2 and TRBJ2-1; D remains ambiguous. Germline CDR1 and CDR2: SGHAT and FQNNGV. This CDR3 is 13 amino acids long. V lost 3 bases to trimming and J lost 6 bases, with 9 bases between them.

The J gene is TRBJ2-5, the V gene TRBV5-1; the match to TRBD1 covers 8 bases. J gave up 5 bases and V 2 bases, and 5 bases lay outside the gene matches. CDR1 is SGHRS, CDR2 YFSETQ, per germline. The CDR3 spans 14 residues. The CDR3 protein is CASSLTGGSETQYF. The CDR3 nucleotides are TGCGCCAGCAGCTTAACAGGGGGTTCCGAGACCCAGTACTTC.

This clonotype was seen a handful of times. This chain links TRBV6-5 with TRBJ2-7; 7 nucleotides match TRBD2. Germline CDR1 and CDR2: MNHEY and SVGAGI. The CDR3 has 13 residues. V dropped 8 bases and J dropped 9; count of bases not matched to a gene: 13. Here the CDR3 reads CASALRSSGWQYF. CDR3 nucleotide sequence: TGTGCCAGCGCATTGAGAAGTAGCGGGTGGCAGTACTTC.

On this clonotype: The germline gene is not matched at one end of the junction; a read error may be the cause. The chain combines TRBV9 with TRBJ2-7, with D uncertain. This CDR3 is built from 11 residues. Germline values: CDR1 SGDLS, CDR2 YYNGEE. CDR3 protein: CASSDDGPPLF. CDR3 nucleotides: TGTGCCAGCAGCGACGACGGGCCCCCCCTTTTC.

This clonotype came up a few times. The V call is TRBV29-1, the J call TRBJ1-2; 7 bases align to TRBD1. Germline V gives CDR1 SQVTM, CDR2 ANQGSEA. The V gene end was trimmed by 0 bases and the J gene end by 7 bases; junction bases not matched to a gene: 11. The length of the CDR3 is 15 residues. Written as DNA, the CDR3 is TGCAGCGTTGAAGATAGGGCGACAGGGAGAGGTGGCTACACCTTC. Translated: CSVEDRATGRGGYTF. The full variable domain, in which reference TRBV29-1 and TRBJ1-2 provide the parts outside the CDR3, is SAVISQKPSRDICQRGTSLTIQCQVDSQVTMMFWYRQQPGQSLTLIATANQGSEATYESGFVIDKFPISRPNLTFSTLTVSNMSPEDSSIYLCSVEDRATGRGGYTFGSGTRLTVV.

The rearrangement uses TRBV12-3 or TRBV12-4 and TRBJ2-5; no clear D gene. V shed 8 bases and J shed 5 bases, with 15 bases lying between them. The CDR3 runs to 13 residues. CDR3 nucleotides: TGTGCCAGCGGAACCTCTCGCACGGAGACCCAGTACTTC. This sequence encodes CASGTSRTETQYF.

The chain uses TRBV11-2 and TRBJ2-7; D ambiguous. The germline CDR1 and CDR2 sequences are SGHAT and FQNNGV. This CDR3 region has 15 residues. Deletions cut 1 base from V and 1 base from J, with 11 bases between. The CDR3 loop reads CASSLAGGPSYEQYF. The CDR3 nucleotides are TGTGCCAGCAGCTTAGCTGGTGGTCCTTCCTACGAGCAGTACTTC.

This clonotype was picked up a small number of times. The rearrangement joins TRBV6-1 to TRBJ1-1; D uncertain. The germline gives CDR1 MNHNS, CDR2 SASEGT. Trimming cost V 2 bases and J 1 base, with 5 bases left between them. This CDR3 is built from 13 residues. The CDR3 reads CASSEKRNTEAFF. The CDR3 nucleotides read TGTGCCAGCAGTGAAAAACGGAACACTGAAGCTTTCTTT.

The V and J genes are TRBV20-1 and TRBJ1-1; TRBD1 aligns across 8 bases. Trimming removed 3 bases from V and 7 bases from J; junction bases left unmatched: 10. From germline, CDR1 is DFQATT and CDR2 SNEGSKA (reference sequence). The CDR3 totals 14 residues. As DNA, the CDR3 is TGCAGTGCTAGGATCGGCAGGGGGCTGGGTGAAGCTTTCTTT. Translated: CSARIGRGLGEAFF.

The chain is built from TRBV19 and TRBJ2-7; 12 nucleotides agree with TRBD1. Losses at the gene ends were 3 bases for V and 3 bases for J; bases not matched to a gene: 9. The CDR3 covers 17 residues. CDR1 and CDR2 from the germline V gene are LNHDA and SQIVND (reference sequence). The CDR3 DNA reads TGTGCCAGTAGTATTGGGACAGGGGGCGTCAAAATCTACGAGCAGTACTTC. It is translated as CASSIGTGGVKIYEQYF. Combining the CDR3 with reference TRBV19 and TRBJ2-7 gives the whole variable domain DGGITQSPKYLFRKEGQNVTLSCEQNLNHDAMYWYRQDPGQGLRLIYYSQIVNDFQKGDIAEGYSVSREKKESFPLTVTSAQKNPTAFYLCASSIGTGGVKIYEQYFGPGTRLTVT.

This chain uses TRBV6-5 with TRBJ2-1; D call uncertain. Between the trimmed V and J ends, which lost 4 bases and 6 bases, there was a span of 7 bases. The CDR3 contains 12 residues. CDR1 and CDR2 (germline): MNHEY, SVGAGI. CDR3 DNA sequence: TGTGCCAGCAGTTCCCTTCGCAATGAGCAGTTCTTC. It is translated as CASSSLRNEQFF.

The J gene is TRBJ2-7, the V gene TRBV19; 7 bases are shared with TRBD1. J was trimmed by 5 bases and V by 3 bases; bases with no gene match: 4. From germline, CDR1 is LNHDA and CDR2 SQIVND (reference sequence). CDR3 length: 13 residues. The CDR3 DNA reads TGTGCCAGTAGTATTACACAGGGGAACGAGCAGTACTTC. It yields the protein CASSITQGNEQYF.

The chain has TRBV6-6 and TRBJ2-5; 12 positions agree with TRBD1. V lost 5 bases, J lost 4 bases, and 5 bases stayed unmatched. Germline V CDR1 and CDR2: MNHNY, SVGAGI (reference sequence). This CDR3 contains 15 residues. CDR3 sequence: CASSKGQGAAETQYF. The DNA for the CDR3 is TGTGCCAGCAGTAAGGGACAGGGGGCGGCAGAGACCCAGTACTTC.

This clonotype has a handful of counts. V usage is TRBV29-1 and J usage is TRBJ1-2, with D possibly TRBD1 on 5 matching bases. The germline V gene encodes CDR1 SQVTM and CDR2 ANQGSEA. The CDR3 is 11 residues long. V was pared by 6 bases and J by 7 bases, with 12 bases between. This CDR3 is CSVGDPRGYTF. CDR3 nucleotides: TGCAGCGTGGGGGACCCCCGTGGCTACACCTTC.

The rearrangement uses TRBV6-6 and TRBJ2-7; D perhaps matches TRBD1 (7 bases). Trimming cost V 8 bases and J 1 base, with 18 bases left between them. The CDR3 runs 15 residues. CDR1 and CDR2 from the germline V gene are MNHNY and SVGAGI (reference sequence). This CDR3 reads CASGVGGGASYEQYF. CDR3 DNA sequence: TGTGCCAGCGGGGTAGGAGGGGGCGCTTCCTACGAGCAGTACTTC.

The V call is TRBV10-2, the J call TRBJ2-3; D unclear. V dropped 6 bases and J dropped 3 bases, with 7 bases sitting between them. Germline CDR1 reads WSHSY; CDR2 reads SAAADI. The CDR3 consists of 12 residues. Here the CDR3 reads CASRPTTDTQYF. CDR3 nucleotide sequence: TGCGCCAGCAGACCAACAACAGATACGCAGTATTTT.

This clonotype has a count of ten or more. The chain joins TRBV7-6 to TRBJ2-2; 13 nucleotides match TRBD2. Germline trimming cut 5 bases from V and 7 bases from J; bases unmatched to any gene: 10. The length of the CDR3 is 17 residues. CDR1 and CDR2 (germline): SGHVS, FNYEAQ. The CDR3, as DNA: TGTGCCAGCAGCCCCCGGACTAGCGGGAGAAGGAACGGGGAGCTGTTTTTT. Translation: CASSPRTSGRRNGELFF.

This clonotype appeared many times. V is TRBV20-1 and J is TRBJ1-5, with TRBD1 as a possible D gene (6 bases). This CDR3 is built from 14 residues. V was trimmed by 3 bases and J by 1 base, leaving 10 bases between them. Germline loops: CDR1 DFQATT, CDR2 SNEGSKA (reference sequence). CDR3: CSARWTDSNQPQHF. The CDR3 bases are TGCAGTGCTAGGTGGACAGACAGCAATCAGCCCCAGCATTTT.

This clonotype appeared a few times. V and J are TRBV9 and TRBJ2-3; D gene unclear. Germline V lookup: CDR1 SGDLS, CDR2 YYNGEE. V lost 4 bases and J 4 bases, leaving 10 bases between the germline ends. The CDR3 loop spans 13 amino acids. The CDR3: CASSPILADTQYF. In nucleotides, the CDR3 is TGTGCCAGCAGCCCCATCCTCGCAGATACGCAGTATTTT.

The chain uses TRBV19 and TRBJ2-7, with 7 positions matching TRBD1. The ends lost 6 bases at V and 3 bases at J; junction bases unmatched: 5. The CDR3 has 13 residues. Germline V gives CDR1 LNHDA, CDR2 SQIVND (reference sequence). In nucleotides, the CDR3 is TGTGCCAGTAGCCCCGGACAGGACTACGAGCAGTACTTC. This sequence encodes CASSPGQDYEQYF.

This clonotype has just a few counts. The chain has TRBV28 and TRBJ2-7; 7 nucleotides agree with TRBD1. Germline values: CDR1 MDHEN, CDR2 SYDVKM. There are 16 residues in the CDR3. Germline trimming cut 8 bases from V and 0 bases from J; bases unmatched to any gene: 13. The CDR3 sequence is CASLRVAGGSSYEQYF. The CDR3, as DNA: TGTGCCAGCTTGAGGGTGGCAGGGGGAAGCTCCTACGAGCAGTACTTC.

V is TRBV9 and J is TRBJ1-2, with D unclear. This CDR3 has 14 amino acids. Germline-derived CDR1 and CDR2 are SGDLS and YYNGEE. Trimming stripped 1 base from V and 5 bases from J, with 12 bases between. The CDR3 nucleotides are TGTGCCAGCAGCGTAACAACAAGTGTTTATGGCTACACCTTC. Protein: CASSVTTSVYGYTF.